Listed here are 19 T cell receptor beta chains from one sample, sequenced in a study of CD8 T cells in Susac syndrome. Random hexamers primed reverse transcription of about 0.5 to 1 ug RNA. TCRdb reprocessed the immunoSEQ multiplex PCR reads via MiXCR and lists one record per CDR3 protein. The top ten hold approximately 0.1% of the sample, which has 150,000 to 200,000 distinct CDR3 sequences, about 95% seen once. The sample was CD4+ T cells from PBMCs. These receptors were obtained from a human donor in good health.

The chain has TRBV29-1 and TRBJ2-1, with 11 bases fitting TRBD2. Germline CDR1 and CDR2: SQVTM and ANQGSEA. The trim removed 5 bases at V and 14 bases at J, leaving 14 bases unmatched. This CDR3 has 14 residues. CDR3 DNA: TGCAGCGTTCAGACTAGCGGGAAGAGGGGAGCGGAGTTCTTC. Translated: CSVQTSGKRGAEFF.

Concerning this clonotype itself: An end of the junction differs from the germline gene, which may be a read error. The chain links TRBV20-1 to TRBJ2-1; D possibly corresponds to TRBD2 (5 bases). CDR3 length: 12 amino acids. Germline V gene sequence: CDR1 DFQATT, CDR2 SNEGSKA (reference sequence). This CDR3 is CGASPALNEQFF. As DNA, the CDR3 is TGCGGTGCTAGCCCGGCCCTCAATGAGCAGTTCTTC.

V gene TRBV29-1 combines with J gene TRBJ2-1, with TRBD1 matching over 7 bases. The CDR3 consists of 16 residues. V was clipped by 6 bases and J by 7 bases; unmatched bases: 18. Germline loops: CDR1 SQVTM, CDR2 ANQGSEA. The CDR3: CSVGDRELQQWNEQFF. CDR3 DNA: TGCAGCGTGGGAGACAGGGAACTCCAACAGTGGAATGAGCAGTTCTTC.

To note about this clonotype: A read error may account for a junction end that differs from germline. J is TRBJ1-1 and V is TRBV20-1, with D unresolved. The length of the CDR3 is 13 residues. Germline lookup yields CDR1 DFQATT and CDR2 SNEGSKA (reference sequence). The CDR3 DNA reads as TGCAGTGCCAGAGGGCACCCGAACACTGAAGCTTTCTTT. Translation: CSARGHPNTEAFF.

This clonotype was seen only once. The chain is built from TRBV10-3 and TRBJ2-7; 10 bases are a match to TRBD2. This CDR3 is built from 14 residues. V lost 3 bases and J lost 5; bases outside the gene matches: 4. CDR1 and CDR2 from the germline V gene are ENHRY and SYGVKD. CDR3 loop: CAISDLAGADEQYF. The DNA for the CDR3 is TGTGCCATCAGTGATCTAGCGGGAGCCGACGAGCAGTACTTC.

This chain joins TRBV20-1 and TRBJ2-3; 14 nucleotides align to TRBD2. There are 16 residues in the CDR3. Germline V gene data show CDR1 as DFQATT and CDR2 as SNEGSKA (reference sequence). The V gene end was trimmed by 5 bases and the J gene end by 3 bases; junction bases not matched to a gene: 7. DNA of the CDR3: TGCAGTGCTCCCCAGGGACTAGCGGGAGTTACAGATACGCAGTATTTT. Residues: CSAPQGLAGVTDTQYF.

This chain joins TRBV15 and TRBJ1-1; D is perhaps TRBD1 (5 bases). CDR3 size: 13 residues. V gave up 5 bases and J gave up 3 bases, with 10 bases separating them. Germline V gives CDR1 LNHNV, CDR2 YYDKDF (reference sequence). CDR3 DNA: TGTGCCACCAGCGTAGAGGGGTACACTGAAGCTTTCTTT. Its translation is CATSVEGYTEAFF.

This rearrangement joins TRBV28 to TRBJ2-2, with D tentatively TRBD2 (6 bases). V was pared by 7 bases and J by 4 bases, with 13 bases between. The CDR3 extends over 14 amino acids. The germline CDR1 and CDR2 sequences are MDHEN and SYDVKM. The CDR3: CASIRGSGTGELFF. The CDR3, as DNA: TGTGCCAGCATCCGGGGTAGCGGCACCGGGGAGCTGTTTTTT.

V and J are TRBV19 and TRBJ2-5; D perhaps matches TRBD1 (6 bases). The CDR3 is made up of 13 amino acids. V was cut by 8 bases and J by 3 bases, with 13 bases left in between. Germline V gene sequence: CDR1 LNHDA, CDR2 SQIVND (reference sequence). Here the CDR3 DNA reads TGTGCCAGTTCTACAGGGTTGGAAGAGACCCAGTACTTC. Amino acids: CASSTGLEETQYF.

The V and J genes are TRBV20-1 and TRBJ2-3; maybe TRBD2 (6 bases). V dropped 6 bases and J dropped 1 base, with 11 bases sitting between them. CDR3 length equals 13 residues. Germline assignment: CDR1 DFQATT and CDR2 SNEGSKA (reference sequence). Here the CDR3 reads CSAETRGTDTQYF. The DNA for the CDR3 is TGCAGTGCCGAGACTAGAGGCACAGATACGCAGTATTTT.

The rearrangement uses TRBV23-1 and TRBJ2-7, with 9 positions matching TRBD1. TRBV23-1 qualifies as an ORF whose function is uncertain. The trim removed 9 bases at V and 5 bases at J, leaving 8 bases unmatched. The CDR3 sequence is 13 residues long. The CDR3 bases are TGCGCCAGAAGGGGGACAGGGCCCCACGAGCAGTACTTC. This encodes CARRGTGPHEQYF.

The chain uses TRBV6-6 and TRBJ2-5, with a weak D call TRBD2 (7 bases). V was clipped by 2 bases and J by 5 bases, with 15 bases between them. From germline, CDR1 is MNHNY and CDR2 SVGAGI (reference sequence). The CDR3 runs 15 residues. The CDR3 DNA is TGTGCCAGCAGTTACGGCGGGGGCTGGGGGGAGACCCAGTACTTC. Translated, it gives CASSYGGGWGETQYF.

This clonotype was picked up a small number of times. The J gene is TRBJ2-7, the V gene TRBV7-2; 12 bases are a match to TRBD2. V trimming: 1 base; J trimming: 6 bases; junction bases outside the gene matches: 4. Germline V gene lookup returns CDR1 SGHTA and CDR2 FQGNSA. There are 15 residues in the CDR3. The CDR3 DNA follows: TGTGCCAGCAGCTTAGGACTAGCGGGAGTATCCGAGCAGTACTTC. Translated, it gives CASSLGLAGVSEQYF.

The chain employs TRBV6-4 and TRBJ1-1; D unclear. The V end was cut by 4 bases, the J end by 1 base, with 7 bases between. CDR1 is MRHNA and CDR2 is SNTAGT in the germline V gene. The CDR3 extends over 13 amino acids. The CDR3 region is CASSVDGNTEAFF. The CDR3 nucleotides read TGTGCCAGCAGTGTCGACGGGAACACTGAAGCTTTCTTT.

CDR3 region: CAFTTGVSGYTF. The CDR3 nucleotides are TGTGCCTTCACCACGGGGGTTTCTGGCTACACCTTC. V is TRBV30 and J is TRBJ1-2, with a tentative D call TRBD1 (5 bases). CDR3 length: 12 residues. Germline V gene data show CDR1 as GTSNPN and CDR2 as SVGIG (reference sequence). V dropped 7 bases and J dropped 7 bases, with 16 bases sitting between them.

The rearrangement joins TRBV28 to TRBJ2-3; D gene ambiguous. Germline assignment: CDR1 MDHEN and CDR2 SYDVKM. V gave up 6 bases and J gave up 0 bases, with 13 bases separating them. This CDR3 region has 15 residues. CDR3 region: CASSRPRGSTDTQYF. The CDR3 DNA reads as TGTGCCAGCAGCCGGCCCCGAGGCAGCACAGATACGCAGTATTTT.

On this clonotype itself: A read error may account for a junction end that differs from germline. The V call is TRBV5-6, the J call TRBJ2-7; D remains ambiguous. The CDR3 sequence is 13 residues long. In germline, CDR1 is SGHDT, CDR2 YYEEEE. The CDR3 nucleotides are TGTGCCAGCAGCTCCGGCAACTCCTACGCGCAGTACTTC. Translation: CASSSGNSYAQYF.

The chain couples TRBV4-1 to TRBJ2-5; D is unclear. Germline V CDR1 and CDR2: MGHRA, YSYEKL. Trimming shortened V by 1 base and J by 7 bases, and 16 bases separated the two germline ends. The CDR3 contains 15 residues. CDR3 loop: CASSQGAPGDGTQYF. For the CDR3, the DNA is TGCGCCAGCAGCCAAGGGGCCCCTGGGGATGGGACCCAGTACTTC.

The V gene is TRBV30, the J gene TRBJ1-4; no definite D call. Germline lookup yields CDR1 GTSNPN and CDR2 SVGIG (reference sequence). Trimming took off 0 bases at V and 14 bases at J, with 13 bases between the two ends. The CDR3 spans 12 residues. The CDR3 spells CAWSVLLGGLFF. Here the CDR3 DNA reads TGTGCCTGGAGTGTACTCCTCGGAGGGCTGTTTTTT.